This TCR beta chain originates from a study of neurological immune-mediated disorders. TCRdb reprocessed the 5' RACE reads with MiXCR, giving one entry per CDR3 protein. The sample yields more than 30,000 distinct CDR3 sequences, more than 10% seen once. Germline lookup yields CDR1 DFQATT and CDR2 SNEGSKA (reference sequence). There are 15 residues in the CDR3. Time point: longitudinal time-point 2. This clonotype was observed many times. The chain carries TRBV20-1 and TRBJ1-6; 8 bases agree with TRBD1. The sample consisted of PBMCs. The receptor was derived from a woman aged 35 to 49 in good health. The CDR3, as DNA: TGCAGCATTGAAGGACAGGGATCTTATAATTCACCCCTCCACTTT. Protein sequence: CSIEGQGSYNSPLHF.